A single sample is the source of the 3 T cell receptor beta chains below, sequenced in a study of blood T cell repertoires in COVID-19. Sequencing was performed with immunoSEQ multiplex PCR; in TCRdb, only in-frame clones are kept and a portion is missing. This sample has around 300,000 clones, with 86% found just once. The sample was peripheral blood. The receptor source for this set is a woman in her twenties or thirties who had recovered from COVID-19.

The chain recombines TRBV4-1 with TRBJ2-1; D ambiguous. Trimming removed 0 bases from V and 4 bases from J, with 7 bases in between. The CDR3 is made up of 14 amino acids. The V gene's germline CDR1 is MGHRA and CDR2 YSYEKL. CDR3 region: CASSQDPVYNEQFF. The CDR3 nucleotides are TGCGCCAGCAGCCAAGATCCGGTATACAATGAGCAGTTCTTC.

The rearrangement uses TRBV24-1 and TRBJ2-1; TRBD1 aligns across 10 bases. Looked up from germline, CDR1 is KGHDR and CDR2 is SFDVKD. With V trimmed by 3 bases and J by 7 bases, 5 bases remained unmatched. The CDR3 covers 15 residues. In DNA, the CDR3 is TGTGCCACCAGTGATCAGGGACAGGGGATAAATGAGCAGTTCTTC. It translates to CATSDQGQGINEQFF.

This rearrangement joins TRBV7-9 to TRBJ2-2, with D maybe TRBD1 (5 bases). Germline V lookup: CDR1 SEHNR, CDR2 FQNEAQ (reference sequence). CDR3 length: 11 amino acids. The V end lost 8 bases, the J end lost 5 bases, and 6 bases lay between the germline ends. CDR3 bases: TGTGCCAGCTCAGGGACCGGGGAGCTGTTTTTT. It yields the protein CASSGTGELFF.